This T cell receptor (beta chain) appears in the sequencing data of a study of blood T cell repertoires in COVID-19. This clone has just one count. The data were produced by immunoSEQ multiplex PCR, yet TCRdb's version contains in-frame clones alone and is incomplete. This sample has around 300,000 clones, with about 90% found just once. The cohort comprised adults aged about 18 to 100 years residing in approximately 25 US areas. Allocation to cohorts depended on clinical history reported by the participants. Trimming removed 5 bases from V and 0 bases from J, with 10 bases in between. The CDR3 runs 14 residues. Germline values: CDR1 MDHEN, CDR2 SYDVKM.

The sequence derives from a woman aged 55-70 years who had recovered from COVID-19. The chain has TRBV28 and TRBJ1-1, with D possibly matching TRBD1 (5 bases). The sample consisted of PBMCs or T cells enriched from blood (not recorded which). CDR3 nucleotide sequence: TGTGCCAGCAGTCTAGACAGAGTGAACACTGAAGCTTTCTTT. Protein product: CASSLDRVNTEAFF.